These 5 T cell receptor beta chains were sequenced from one sample in a study of cytomegalovirus exposure and HLA in healthy donors. PCR used 60 Vbeta primers and 13 Jbeta primers. Some clones are missing from TCRdb's copy, which holds only in-frame ones; the method was immunoSEQ multiplex PCR. The data show about 93,000 clones, with about 79% seen just once and 3.8% held by the top ten. The sequenced material came from PBMCs. The receptors derive from a man aged 45-60 years in good health and CMV-seronegative.

This chain links TRBV5-1 with TRBJ2-5, with TRBD2 as a possible D gene (6 bases). This CDR3 contains 15 residues. CDR1 and CDR2 from the germline V gene are SGHRS and YFSETQ. Trimming took off 6 bases at V and 5 bases at J, with 20 bases between the two ends. The DNA for the CDR3 is TGCGCCAGCACCCTCGGGACTCTCGAAGGGGAGACCCAGTACTTC. It translates to CASTLGTLEGETQYF.

This sequence joins TRBV28 and TRBJ1-5, with 7 nucleotides matching TRBD1. Germline V gene sequence: CDR1 MDHEN, CDR2 SYDVKM. Trimming removed 3 bases from V and 2 bases from J; junction bases left unmatched: 4. This CDR3 spans 15 amino acids. The CDR3 loop reads CASSFPGGGNQPQHF. CDR3 bases: TGTGCCAGCAGTTTTCCAGGGGGAGGCAATCAGCCCCAGCATTTT.

The V call is TRBV7-2, the J call TRBJ1-2; maybe TRBD1 (5 bases). V was trimmed by 4 bases and J by 6 bases, leaving 18 bases between them. This CDR3 has 15 residues. CDR1 is SGHTA, CDR2 FQGNSA, per germline. The CDR3 DNA reads TGTGCCAGCAGCTCTACACCGACAGTCGCTAATGGCTACACCTTC. As protein: CASSSTPTVANGYTF.

This clone turned up a few times. This chain joins TRBV5-4 and TRBJ2-7, with 13 bases that match TRBD2. V gave up 4 bases and J gave up 6 bases; unmatched junction bases: 4. Per germline, CDR1 SGHNT and CDR2 YYREEE (reference sequence). This CDR3 is built from 14 residues. The CDR3 reads CASSPGLAGVEQYF. As DNA, the CDR3 is TGTGCCAGCAGCCCCGGACTAGCGGGGGTCGAGCAGTACTTC.

The chain couples TRBV5-1 to TRBJ2-1; TRBD1 aligns across 8 bases. V shed 7 bases and J 7 bases; nucleotides not matched to a gene: 13. This CDR3 has 15 residues. Germline V gene sequence: CDR1 SGHRS, CDR2 YFSETQ. Here the CDR3 reads CASAQGAALPNEQFF. The CDR3 coding sequence is TGCGCCAGCGCGCAGGGGGCGGCACTACCAAATGAGCAGTTCTTC.